A single sample is the source of the 26 T cell receptor beta chains below, sequenced in a study of blood T cell repertoires in COVID-19. TCRdb keeps only in-frame clones here, not all; method: immunoSEQ multiplex PCR. The table lists fewer than 400,000 clones, 86% of them singletons, with about 4.6% in the top ten. The material sequenced was PBMCs or T cells enriched from blood (not recorded which). All receptors come from a man aged 30-40 years who had recovered from COVID-19.

The V and J genes are TRBV6-4 and TRBJ2-1; 9 bases line up with TRBD1. The ends lost 0 bases at V and 12 bases at J; junction bases unmatched: 15. Looked up from germline, CDR1 is MRHNA and CDR2 is SNTAGT. The CDR3 loop spans 17 amino acids. Here the CDR3 DNA reads TGTGCCAGCAGTGACTCCCCCACAGGGGGCTCCTTTGGTGTGCAGTTCTTC. Its translation: CASSDSPTGGSFGVQFF.

The chain uses TRBV11-3 and TRBJ2-7, with D maybe TRBD2 (6 bases). There are 15 residues in the CDR3. Trimming pared 3 bases from V and 2 bases from J, leaving 14 bases between. Germline V lookup: CDR1 SGHNT, CDR2 YENEEA. The CDR3 spells CASSFLRGGTYEQYF. The CDR3 DNA reads TGTGCCAGCAGCTTCCTAAGGGGAGGTACCTACGAGCAGTACTTC.

This clone was recorded only once. This chain links TRBV21-1 with TRBJ2-7; the table names TRBD2, a call not compared with the DNA. TRBV21-1 has pseudogene status. The CDR3 length is 16 residues. CDR3 nucleotide sequence: TGTGCCCCTTTGGGGGCGGGGGAGAATTCCCGCTACGAGCAGTACTTC. Translating gives CAPLGAGENSRYEQYF.

This clone was seen more than once but under ten times. J is TRBJ1-6 and V is TRBV10-3; tentatively, D is TRBD1 (6 bases). Germline V lookup: CDR1 ENHRY, CDR2 SYGVKD. The CDR3 spans 15 residues. The ends were cut back, 2 bases at V and 8 bases at J, with 13 bases in the middle. CDR3 sequence reads: CAISEEITGYSPLHF. CDR3 sequence (DNA): TGTGCCATCAGTGAGGAAATCACAGGGTATTCACCCCTCCACTTT.

The V gene is TRBV6-1, the J gene TRBJ2-2, with 7 bases identical to TRBD1. Germline CDR1 reads MNHNS; CDR2 reads SASEGT. After removal of 2 bases from V and 7 bases from J, the junction contained 4 bases not matched to a gene. This CDR3 has 14 amino acids. The CDR3 coding sequence is TGTGCCAGCAGTGAAAGGGGGCGGCTCGGGGAGCTGTTTTTT. Its protein is CASSERGRLGELFF.

The chain is built from TRBV6-5 and TRBJ1-6; tentatively, D is TRBD1 (5 bases). Trimming took off 9 bases at V and 7 bases at J, with 7 bases between the two ends. Germline V gives CDR1 MNHEY, CDR2 SVGAGI. The CDR3 extends over 11 amino acids. The DNA of the CDR3 is TGTGCCAGTGGGGCGAATTCACCCCTCCACTTT. This sequence encodes CASGANSPLHF.

The chain is built from TRBV7-2 and TRBJ2-7; 7 bases match TRBD2. CDR3 length equals 15 residues. J lost 3 bases, V lost 1 base, and 6 bases had no gene match. Germline V CDR1 and CDR2: SGHTA, FQGNSA. CDR3 nucleotides: TGTGCCAGCAGCTTAGTGTCTAGCGGTAACTACGAGCAGTACTTC. This encodes CASSLVSSGNYEQYF. The whole variable domain, remainder taken from reference TRBV7-2 and TRBJ2-7, is GAGVSQSPSNKVTEKGKDVELRCDPISGHTALYWYRQSLGQGLEFLIYFQGNSAPDKSGLPSDRFSAERTGGSVSTLTIQRTQQEDSAVYLCASSLVSSGNYEQYFGPGTRLTVT.

V usage is TRBV4-1 and J usage is TRBJ2-2; TRBD2 aligns across 16 bases. The V and J ends lost 2 bases and 2 bases, in that order; junction bases with no gene match: 11. Germline V lookup: CDR1 MGHRA, CDR2 YSYEKL. The CDR3 length is 21 residues. The CDR3: CASSQRPAGTSGGGNTGELFF. The CDR3 region has the DNA TGCGCCAGCAGCCAACGCCCCGCCGGGACTAGCGGGGGGGGTAACACCGGGGAGCTGTTTTTT.

The chain uses TRBV11-2 and TRBJ2-5, with TRBD2 identical over 8 bases. Germline CDR1 SGHAT, CDR2 FQNNGV. The CDR3 loop spans 13 amino acids. J gave up 5 bases and V 6 bases, and 5 bases lay outside the gene matches. CDR3: CASSSGIRETQYF. The CDR3 nucleotides are TGTGCCAGCAGTAGCGGGATTCGGGAGACCCAGTACTTC.

The CDR3 loop reads CSVEFRSYGYTF. The CDR3 DNA is TGCAGCGTTGAATTCCGTTCCTATGGCTACACCTTC. The gene calls are TRBV29-1 and TRBJ1-2, with unresolved D. Germline lookup yields CDR1 SQVTM and CDR2 ANQGSEA. CDR3 length: 12 amino acids. Trimming stripped 2 bases from V and 4 bases from J, with 8 bases between. The full variable domain, completed using reference TRBV29-1 and TRBJ1-2, is SAVISQKPSRDICQRGTSLTIQCQVDSQVTMMFWYRQQPGQSLTLIATANQGSEATYESGFVIDKFPISRPNLTFSTLTVSNMSPEDSSIYLCSVEFRSYGYTFGSGTRLTVV.

The chain uses TRBV7-9 and TRBJ2-3, with 11 bases that match TRBD2. The CDR3 has 16 amino acids. With 4 bases clipped from V and 5 bases from J, the junction kept 8 bases outside the gene matches. The germline CDR1 and CDR2 sequences are SEHNR and FQNEAQ (reference sequence). The CDR3 loop reads CASSSWGLAVGDTQYF. CDR3 nucleotides: TGTGCCAGCAGCTCGTGGGGACTAGCGGTGGGAGATACGCAGTATTTT.

This chain uses TRBV21-1 with TRBJ2-2; the D segment call TRBD1 is taken from the table without a DNA check. TRBV21-1 is reported as a pseudogene. The CDR3 is 10 residues long. The CDR3 is CARGFGELFF. CDR3 sequence (DNA): TGTGCCAGGGGCTTCGGGGAGCTGTTTTTT.

This sequence joins TRBV5-1 and TRBJ2-7; unclear D gene. The CDR3 covers 13 residues. V lost 4 bases and J lost 0, with 8 bases in between. Germline V gene data show CDR1 as SGHRS and CDR2 as YFSETQ. The CDR3 here is CASSAGYSYEQYF. In DNA form, the CDR3 reads TGCGCCAGCAGCGCAGGATACTCCTACGAGCAGTACTTC.

Turning to this clone: Other DNA variants within this sample encode the same CDR3. The chain joins TRBV5-1 to TRBJ2-7, with D hard to call. Per germline, CDR1 SGHRS and CDR2 YFSETQ. V lost 2 bases to trimming and J lost 3 bases, with 6 bases between them. The CDR3 sequence is 12 residues long. The CDR3 spells CASSLDNYEQYF. Here the CDR3 DNA reads TGCGCCAGCAGCTTAGACAACTACGAGCAGTACTTC.

The rearrangement uses TRBV29-1 and TRBJ1-2; 8 bases align to TRBD1. The germline V gene has CDR1 SQVTM and CDR2 ANQGSEA. V lost 7 bases to trimming and J lost 4 bases; unmatched junction nucleotides: 11. This CDR3 contains 14 residues. CDR3 region: CSAKLQGGGYGYTF. CDR3 DNA: TGCAGCGCCAAATTACAGGGGGGAGGCTATGGCTACACCTTC.

The rearrangement links TRBV10-1 to TRBJ2-2; 9 positions match TRBD1. The ends lost 6 bases at V and 5 bases at J; junction bases unmatched: 4. The CDR3 covers 14 residues. The V gene's germline CDR1 is WNHNN and CDR2 SYGVQD (reference sequence). As DNA, the CDR3 is TGCGCCAGCAGGGGGACAGGGCAAACCGGGGAGCTGTTTTTT. Translation: CASRGTGQTGELFF.

The chain has TRBV7-8 and TRBJ1-2; unclear D gene. Trimming took off 4 bases at V and 5 bases at J, with 8 bases between the two ends. This CDR3 contains 12 residues. The germline CDR1 and CDR2 sequences are SGHVS and FQNEAQ. DNA for the CDR3: TGTGCCAGCAGCTCGCTAGAATATGGCTACACCTTC. Translation: CASSSLEYGYTF.

This clone was counted between two and nine times. The rearrangement joins TRBV7-2 to TRBJ2-7; the D gene is possibly TRBD2 (5 bases). The germline V and J ends were trimmed by 1 base and 7 bases, with 14 bases remaining between them. Germline V gene data show CDR1 as SGHTA and CDR2 as FQGNSA. The CDR3 runs 14 residues. This CDR3 reads CASSLDLSTGEQYF. CDR3 sequence (DNA): TGTGCCAGCAGCTTAGATCTTAGCACGGGGGAGCAGTACTTC.

There are a few counts of this clone. Other DNA sequences within the sample encode an identical CDR3. This chain connects TRBV3-1 (or the pseudogene TRBV3-2) to TRBJ2-7, with 13 bases that match TRBD2. The CDR3 sequence is 18 residues long. V gave up 1 base and J gave up 0 bases; unmatched junction bases: 6. Germline lookup yields CDR1 LGHDT and CDR2 YNNKEL (reference sequence). CDR3: CASSQGLAGGASSYEQYF. CDR3 nucleotide sequence: TGTGCCAGCAGCCAAGGACTAGCGGGGGGCGCCAGCTCCTACGAGCAGTACTTC.

This clone was seen a handful of times. The CDR3 DNA reads as TGCGCCAGCAGCCCCGGACAAGTAGGTCAGCCCCAGCATTTT. This gives the protein CASSPGQVGQPQHF. This chain joins TRBV5-1 and TRBJ1-5; D might be TRBD1 (5 bases). The germline CDR1 and CDR2 sequences are SGHRS and YFSETQ. This CDR3 is built from 14 residues. Trimming stripped 4 bases from V and 6 bases from J, with 14 bases between. The full variable domain, completed using reference TRBV5-1 and TRBJ1-5, is KAGVTQTPRYLIKTRGQQVTLSCSPISGHRSVSWYQQTPGQGLQFLFEYFSETQRNKGNFPGRFSGRQFSNSRSEMNVSTLELGDSALYLCASSPGQVGQPQHFGDGTRLSIL.

V is TRBV5-1 and J is TRBJ2-5; 9 positions match TRBD1. This CDR3 is 16 amino acids long. After removal of 3 bases from V and 9 bases from J, the junction contained 15 bases not matched to a gene. Germline-derived CDR1 and CDR2 are SGHRS and YFSETQ. In DNA form, the CDR3 reads TGCGCCAGCAGCTCTTCAATTGACAGGGGGAGACGAGCCCAGTACTTC. This codes for CASSSSIDRGRRAQYF.

The J gene is TRBJ1-4, the V gene TRBV5-4, with D unclear. The CDR3 length is 15 residues. Germline CDR1 and CDR2: SGHNT and YYREEE (reference sequence). V was trimmed by 3 bases and J by 5 bases, leaving 14 bases between them. The CDR3 bases are TGTGCCAGCAGCTCCCCGGACGGGGTAAATGAAAAACTGTTTTTT. It is translated as CASSSPDGVNEKLFF.

The chain couples TRBV24-1 to TRBJ1-2; D remains ambiguous. V was clipped by 4 bases and J by 4 bases, with 3 bases between them. The CDR3 is made up of 11 amino acids. The germline V gene has CDR1 KGHDR and CDR2 SFDVKD. CDR3 loop: CATSDGYGYTF. Here the CDR3 DNA reads TGTGCCACCAGTGACGGCTATGGCTACACCTTC.

This clone appeared once. The chain employs TRBV11-2 and TRBJ2-3; D perhaps matches TRBD2 (5 bases). Germline V CDR1 and CDR2: SGHAT, FQNNGV. V lost 1 base to trimming and J lost 6 bases, with 14 bases between them. The CDR3 has 15 amino acids. DNA for the CDR3: TGTGCCAGCAGCTTAGTAGGGCTGGGCGGGGATACGCAGTATTTT. Translating gives CASSLVGLGGDTQYF. Variable domain in full (rest from reference TRBV11-2 and TRBJ2-3): EAGVAQSPRYKIIEKRQSVAFWCNPISGHATLYWYQQILGQGPKLLIQFQNNGVVDDSQLPKDRFSAERLKGVDSTLKIQPAKLEDSAVYLCASSLVGLGGDTQYFGPGTRLTVL.

The rearrangement uses TRBV2 and TRBJ2-1; D gene uncertain. The V end lost 1 base, the J end lost 2 bases, and 3 bases lay between the germline ends. Germline lookup yields CDR1 SNHLY and CDR2 FYNNEI. CDR3 length equals 13 residues. The DNA for the CDR3 is TGTGCCAGCAGTGAAGTAACCTACAATGAGCAGTTCTTC. Amino acid sequence: CASSEVTYNEQFF.

CDR3 in amino acids: CASKIAGGPQETQYF. CDR3 DNA sequence: TGTGCCAGCAAAATCGCAGGGGGCCCCCAAGAGACCCAGTACTTC. The genes are TRBV6-5 and TRBJ2-5, with 8 bases lining up with TRBD1. V was pared by 7 bases and J by 1 base, with 8 bases of the junction left unmatched. Looked up from germline, CDR1 is MNHEY and CDR2 is SVGAGI. CDR3 length: 15 amino acids.